A selection of T cell receptor beta chains follows, all from one sample in a study of blood T cell repertoires in COVID-19. TCRdb keeps only in-frame clones here, not all; method: immunoSEQ multiplex PCR. This table holds approximately 200,000 clones, roughly 86% found once. The source material was peripheral blood. The receptors derive from a young woman with active or convalescent COVID-19. Each CDR3 is given with its conserved first and last residue. A D gene is named only where the DNA matches it firmly. Clone size is stated in some rows and not others, as once, few, many or a class when expanded.

TRBV5-1	TRBD1	-	TRBJ1-3	TGCGCCAGCAGCCTTCAAGGACAGGGAGGCTCTGGAAACACCATATATTTT	CASSLQGQGGSGNTIYF
TRBV3-1/TRBV3-2	TRBD2	-	TRBJ2-7	TGTGCCAGCAGCCTCCGCAGACTAGCGGGGGGGTACGAGCAGTACTTC	CASSLRRLAGGYEQYF
TRBV27	TRBD1	-	TRBJ1-1	TGTGCCAGCAGTTGGGACAGGGAAACTGAAGCTTTCTTT	CASSWDRETEAFF
TRBV24-1	-	-	TRBJ1-2	TGTGCCACCTCAGATTCGAATGGCTACACCTTC	CATSDSNGYTF
TRBV2	-	-	TRBJ1-5	TGTGCCAGCAGTGTGAGGAGTAGTCAGCCCCAGCATTTT	CASSVRSSQPQHF
TRBV7-9	-	-	TRBJ1-2	TGTGCCAGCAGCTCATCCCGTTCCGGACAGATTGTTAGTGGCTACACCTTC	CASSSSRSGQIVSGYTF
TRBV4-1	-	-	TRBJ1-5	TGCGCCAGCAGCTCTCCAACTTCGAGCAATCAGCCCCAGCATTTT	CASSSPTSSNQPQHF
TRBV28	TRBD1	-	TRBJ2-3	TGTGCCAGCAGTCCCGCGGCCTTGACAGGGGTGGAAGATACGCAGTATTTT	CASSPAALTGVEDTQYF
TRBV7-2	TRBD2	-	TRBJ2-7	TGTGCCAGCAGCTTAGCCGGGTTAGCGGGAGGACCCTACGAGCAGTACTTC	CASSLAGLAGGPYEQYF
TRBV19	TRBD1	-	TRBJ1-5	TGTGCCAGTAGCCGAGACAGGGGTTTCAGTCAGCCCCAGCATTTT	CASSRDRGFSQPQHF
TRBV3-1/TRBV3-2	TRBD2	-	TRBJ2-7	TGTGCCAGCAGCCTAGGGAGCGGGGACTACGAGCAGTACTTC	CASSLGSGDYEQYF
TRBV20-1	TRBD1	-	TRBJ2-3	TGCAGTGCTAGTTTGGCGACAGGGGGTAGCACAGATACGCAGTATTTT	CSASLATGGSTDTQYF
TRBV5-1	TRBD1	-	TRBJ1-6	TGCGCCAGCAGCTTGGATGGGACAGATCCTTGGGATTCACCCCTCCACTTT	CASSLDGTDPWDSPLHF
TRBV7-9	-	once	TRBJ1-1	TGTGCCAGCAGCCCCGGGACTGAAAAAGCTTTCTTT	CASSPGTEKAFF
TRBV27	-	-	TRBJ1-1	TGTGCCAGCAGTTTATCCAGGGGCGATACTGAAGCTTTCTTT	CASSLSRGDTEAFF
TRBV4-1	-	-	TRBJ2-7	TGCGCCAGCAGCCAAGACCGACTTGGAGTAGGCTACGAGCAGTACTTC	CASSQDRLGVGYEQYF
TRBV6-4	TRBD1	-	TRBJ2-3	TGTGCCAGCAGCGCCCTCACAGGGGGCAAAGATACGCAGTATTTT	CASSALTGGKDTQYF
TRBV11-3	-	-	TRBJ2-5	TGTGCCAGCAGCTTAGGGGGCGGAGAGACCCAGTACTTC	CASSLGGGETQYF
TRBV3-1/TRBV3-2	TRBD1	-	TRBJ1-2	TGTGCCAGCAGCCATAGAGCAGGGGGTTTTGGCTACACCTTC	CASSHRAGGFGYTF
TRBV18	TRBD2	-	TRBJ2-5	TGTGCCAGCTCACCAACTAGCGGGAGCCTAGAGACCCAGTACTTC	CASSPTSGSLETQYF
TRBV5-1	-	-	TRBJ2-3	TGCGCCAGCAGCTTGTCCGGGTTTGGCGGTCCTAGCACAGATACGCAGTATTTT	CASSLSGFGGPSTDTQYF
TRBV11-2	-	-	TRBJ1-3	TGTGCCAGCAGCTTAGTCCCTTTGGGAAACACCATATATTTT	CASSLVPLGNTIYF
TRBV18	-	-	TRBJ1-1	TGTGCCAGCTCACCACCTTCGAGCCCGAACACTGAAGCTTTCTTT	CASSPPSSPNTEAFF
TRBV6-5	TRBD1	-	TRBJ1-5	TGTGCCAGCAGACCCAGGGGGCCTGGCAATCAGCCCCAGCATTTT	CASRPRGPGNQPQHF
TRBV30	TRBD1	-	TRBJ1-2	TGTGCCTGGACACAGGGGCACTATGGCTACACCTTC	CAWTQGHYGYTF
TRBV9	-	-	TRBJ2-2	TGTGCCAGCAGCTCATCAGGTCTGTACACCGGGGAGCTGTTTTTT	CASSSSGLYTGELFF
TRBV12-3/TRBV12-4	TRBD1	-	TRBJ1-2	TGTGCCAGCAGATATACAGGGGCGGAGGGCTACACCTTC	CASRYTGAEGYTF
TRBV2	TRBD1	-	TRBJ1-1	TGTGCCGGTCATACAGGGGATCACACTGAAGCTTTCTTT	CAGHTGDHTEAFF
TRBV10-3	-	-	TRBJ2-4	TGTGCCGCCAGGGAAGGGGCCAAAAACATTCAGTACTTC	CAAREGAKNIQYF
TRBV7-6	TRBD2	-	TRBJ2-1	TGTGCCAGCAGCTTAGCTGTGACTAGCGGGGGCCTGGGGTACAATGAGCAGTTCTTC	CASSLAVTSGGLGYNEQFF
TRBV7-9	TRBD1	-	TRBJ1-3	TGTGCCAGCAGCATAGCGGGACAGGGGGCGCGCGGAAACACCATATATTTT	CASSIAGQGARGNTIYF
TRBV19	-	few	TRBJ1-1	TGTGCCAGTAGTATGGGAGGGACCACTGAAGCTTTCTTT	CASSMGGTTEAFF
TRBV9	TRBD2	once	TRBJ2-1	TGTGCCAGCAGCGTAATCAGCGGGGTCTACAATGAGCAGTTCTTC	CASSVISGVYNEQFF
TRBV15	TRBD1	-	TRBJ1-1	TGTGCCACCAGCCCCGAGCAGGGGGTGGTGAACGCTTTCTTT	CATSPEQGVVNAFF
TRBV28	-	once	TRBJ1-4	TGTGCCAGCAGGCTTGTTGGAGCAACTAATGAAAAACTGTTTTTT	CASRLVGATNEKLFF
TRBV7-6	-	-	TRBJ2-3	TGTGCCAGCAGCTTAAACTTAAGGAGCGATACGCAGTATTTT	CASSLNLRSDTQYF
TRBV5-5	-	-	TRBJ2-7	TGTGCCAGCAGCTTGGCTCAGGGTTCCTACGAGCAGTACTTC	CASSLAQGSYEQYF
TRBV7-9	-	-	TRBJ2-7	TGTGCCAGCAGCTTAGGTTACTCCTACGAGCAGTACTTC	CASSLGYSYEQYF
TRBV5-1	-	-	TRBJ1-2	TGCGCCAGCAGCAGAGGGGACACGGATGGCTACACCTTC	CASSRGDTDGYTF
TRBV7-9	-	once	TRBJ1-2	TGTGCCAGCAGCTGTGGGCTCCGCTATGGCTACACCTTC	CASSCGLRYGYTF
TRBV5-1	-	-	TRBJ2-7	TGCGCCAGCAGCTTGGTGGGGGGAGACGAGCAGTACTTC	CASSLVGGDEQYF
TRBV2	TRBD1	-	TRBJ1-5	TGTGCCAGCAGGACAGGGGCCGCGAATCAGCCCCAGCATTTT	CASRTGAANQPQHF
TRBV30	TRBD1	-	TRBJ1-2	TGTGCCGGTATACAGGGGGCCGCTAACTATGGCTACACCTTC	CAGIQGAANYGYTF
TRBV18	-	-	TRBJ1-6	TGTGCCAGCTCACCAGCGGTTAACGCAAATTCACCCCTCCACTTT	CASSPAVNANSPLHF
TRBV14	-	few	TRBJ2-1	TGTGCCAGCAGCCTCAACAATGAGCAGTTCTTC	CASSLNNEQFF
TRBV12-3/TRBV12-4	-	-	TRBJ2-1	TGTGCCAGCAGTTTATCCGGGGATGAGCAGTTCTTC	CASSLSGDEQFF
TRBV7-9	-	-	TRBJ1-5	TGTGCCTGGGTTTGCAGGTCAATGAGCAATCAGCCCCAGCATTTT	CAWVCRSMSNQPQHF
TRBV5-6	TRBD2	-	TRBJ2-3	TGTGCCAGCATCCACGGACTAGCGGGAGGGGATACGCAGTATTTT	CASIHGLAGGDTQYF
TRBV6-2/TRBV6-3	TRBD1	-	TRBJ2-2	TGTGCCAGCACCTACTCCACCGGGACAGGATGGCCCGGGGAGCTGTTTTTT	CASTYSTGTGWPGELFF
TRBV7-9	TRBD1	-	TRBJ2-7	TGTGCCAGCAGACCGGGGACAGATTACGAGCAGTACTTC	CASRPGTDYEQYF
TRBV7-9	-	-	TRBJ2-7	TGTGCCAGCAGACCGAACAGGGAAGGCGACGAGCAGTACTTC	CASRPNREGDEQYF
TRBV5-1	TRBD1	once	TRBJ1-2	TGCGCCAGCAGCTCCATAATCCGATCCAGGGGGCGAGGCTACACCTTC	CASSSIIRSRGRGYTF
TRBV18	TRBD2	-	TRBJ2-3	TGTGCCAGCTTTTTGACTAGCGGGGTTGGAGATACGCAGTATTTT	CASFLTSGVGDTQYF
TRBV12-5	TRBD1	-	TRBJ1-5	TGTGCTAGTGGCCGGGGACAGGCAGGTAGCAATCAGCCCCAGCATTTT	CASGRGQAGSNQPQHF
TRBV19	-	few	TRBJ1-1	TGTGCCAGTAGTCCGTCGGGACTCTCTGAAGCTTTCTTT	CASSPSGLSEAFF
TRBV7-9	-	-	TRBJ1-5	TGTGCCAGCAGCATGTGGGGAGGGGTCGGCAATCAGCCCCAGCATTTT	CASSMWGGVGNQPQHF
TRBV29-1	-	-	TRBJ1-2	TGCAGCGTCGGGGGGGGGAGCTATGGCTACACCTTC	CSVGGGSYGYTF
TRBV3-1/TRBV3-2	-	once	TRBJ1-5	TGTGCCAGCAGCGACAGGCCTAGCAATCAGCCCCAGCATTTT	CASSDRPSNQPQHF
TRBV7-2	TRBD2	-	TRBJ2-3	TGTGCCAGCAGCTTAAGAGTAGCGGGGAAATCTAGCACAGATACGCAGTATTTT	CASSLRVAGKSSTDTQYF
TRBV5-6	-	-	TRBJ1-4	TGTGCCAGCAGCTTGGAAGGGGCAACTAATGAAAAACTGTTTTTT	CASSLEGATNEKLFF